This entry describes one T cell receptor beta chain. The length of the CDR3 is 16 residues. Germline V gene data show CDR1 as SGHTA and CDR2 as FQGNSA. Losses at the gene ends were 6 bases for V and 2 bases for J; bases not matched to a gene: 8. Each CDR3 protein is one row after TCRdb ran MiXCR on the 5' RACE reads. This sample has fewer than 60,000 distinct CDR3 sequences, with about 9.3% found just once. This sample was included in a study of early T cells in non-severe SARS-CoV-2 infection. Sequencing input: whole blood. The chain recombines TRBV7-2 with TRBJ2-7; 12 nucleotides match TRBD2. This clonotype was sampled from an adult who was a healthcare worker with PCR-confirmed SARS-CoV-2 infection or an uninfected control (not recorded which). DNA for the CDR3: TGTGCCAGCAGTCAGTGGACTAGCGGGGTACCCTACGAGCAGTACTTC. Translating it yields CASSQWTSGVPYEQYF. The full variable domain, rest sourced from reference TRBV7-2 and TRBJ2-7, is GAGVSQSPSNKVTEKGKDVELRCDPISGHTALYWYRQSLGQGLEFLIYFQGNSAPDKSGLPSDRFSAERTGGSVSTLTIQRTQQEDSAVYLCASSQWTSGVPYEQYFGPGTRLTVT.